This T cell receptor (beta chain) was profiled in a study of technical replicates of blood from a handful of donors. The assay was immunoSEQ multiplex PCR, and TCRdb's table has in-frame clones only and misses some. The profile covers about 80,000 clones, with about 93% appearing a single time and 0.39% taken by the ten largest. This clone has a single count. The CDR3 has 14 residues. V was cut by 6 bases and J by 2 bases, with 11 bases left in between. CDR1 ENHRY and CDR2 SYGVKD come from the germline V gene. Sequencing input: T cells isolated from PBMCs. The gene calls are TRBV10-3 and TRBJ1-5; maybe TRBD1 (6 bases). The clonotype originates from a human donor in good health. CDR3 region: CAISADSGNQPQHF. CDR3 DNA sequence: TGTGCCATCAGCGCGGACAGTGGCAATCAGCCCCAGCATTTT.